The sequence of this T cell receptor (beta chain) was determined in a study of OX40 agonist ivuxolimab in advanced cancers. Study findings and constraints: Normalized T-cell clonal expansion was also low in a subset of nonresponders.

Measured with immunoSEQ multiplex PCR; TCRdb has only the in-frame clones, and not every one. The sample carries around 17,000 clones, nearly 95% recorded once. V was pared by 4 bases and J by 5 bases, with 15 bases between. Germline V gene lookup returns CDR1 LNHDA and CDR2 SQIVND (reference sequence). The CDR3 length is 14 residues. As to this clone: Its target is not known.

The TCR comes from an adult with an advanced solid tumor such as melanoma, head and neck, liver or kidney cancer. Sequenced material: CD4+ or CD8+ T cells sorted from blood, taken in a trial of the OX40 agonist ivuxolimab. The V and J genes are TRBV19 and TRBJ2-7, with D possibly being TRBD2 (6 bases). The CDR3 reads CASSTRDVNNEQYF. Here the CDR3 DNA reads TGTGCCAGTAGTACGCGGGACGTAAACAACGAGCAGTACTTC.